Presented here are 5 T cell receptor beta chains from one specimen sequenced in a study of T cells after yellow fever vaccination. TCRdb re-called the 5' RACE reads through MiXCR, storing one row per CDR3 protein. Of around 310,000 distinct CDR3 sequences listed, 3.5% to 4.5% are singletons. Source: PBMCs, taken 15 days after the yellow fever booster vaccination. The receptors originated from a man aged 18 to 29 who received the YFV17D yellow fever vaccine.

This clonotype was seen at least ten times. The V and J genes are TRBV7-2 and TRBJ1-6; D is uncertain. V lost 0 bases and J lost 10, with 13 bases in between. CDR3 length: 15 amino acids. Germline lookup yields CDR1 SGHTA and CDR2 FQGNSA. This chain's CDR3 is CASSLAAGVGSPLHF. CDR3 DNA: TGTGCCAGCAGCTTAGCGGCCGGGGTTGGCTCACCCCTCCACTTT. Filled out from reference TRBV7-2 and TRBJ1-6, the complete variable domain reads GAGVSQSPSNKVTEKGKDVELRCDPISGHTALYWYRQSLGQGLEFLIYFQGNSAPDKSGLPSDRFSAERTGGSVSTLTIQRTQQEDSAVYLCASSLAAGVGSPLHFGNGTRLTVT.

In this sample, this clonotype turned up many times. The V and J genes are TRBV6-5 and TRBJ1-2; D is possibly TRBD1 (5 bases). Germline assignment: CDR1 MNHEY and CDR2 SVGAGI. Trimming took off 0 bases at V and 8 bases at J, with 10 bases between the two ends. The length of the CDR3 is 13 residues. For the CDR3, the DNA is TGTGCCAGCAGTTACTCCGGGGCGGGCGGCTACACCTTC. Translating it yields CASSYSGAGGYTF.

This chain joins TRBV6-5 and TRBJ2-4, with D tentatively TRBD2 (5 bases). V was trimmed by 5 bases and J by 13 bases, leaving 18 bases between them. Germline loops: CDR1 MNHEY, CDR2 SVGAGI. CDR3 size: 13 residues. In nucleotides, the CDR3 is TGTGCCAGCAGTCCCCTGGTGGGGAGCGTACAGTACTTC. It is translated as CASSPLVGSVQYF.

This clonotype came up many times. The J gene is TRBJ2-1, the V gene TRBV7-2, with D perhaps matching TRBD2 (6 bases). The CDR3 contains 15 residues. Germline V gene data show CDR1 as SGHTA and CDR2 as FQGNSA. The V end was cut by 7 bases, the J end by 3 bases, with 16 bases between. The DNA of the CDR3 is TGTGCCAGCATGTCCCTTCTTAGCGGCTACAATGAGCAGTTCTTC. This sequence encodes CASMSLLSGYNEQFF.

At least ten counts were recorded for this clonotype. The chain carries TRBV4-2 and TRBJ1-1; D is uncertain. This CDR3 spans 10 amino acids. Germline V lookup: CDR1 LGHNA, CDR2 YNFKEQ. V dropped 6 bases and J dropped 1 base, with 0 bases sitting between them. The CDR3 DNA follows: TGTGCCAGCAGGAACACTGAAGCTTTCTTT. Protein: CASRNTEAFF.